The 20 T cell receptor beta chains listed next were all sequenced from one sample in a study of Ad26.COV2.S vaccination and SARS-CoV-2 variants. Described treatment: 19 received Ad26.COV2.S at low or high dose, single or two shots; roughly 5 received placebo; per-sample allocation not given. Day 63 after the first vaccine or placebo injection was the time point for sampling. Assay: immunoSEQ multiplex PCR; the TCRdb copy retains only in-frame clones and omits some. The table shows about 410,000 clones, with around 89% occurring only once. The material sequenced was peripheral blood, taken in a trial of Ad26.COV2.S vaccine versus placebo. These receptors all stem from a person between 18 and 65 years old who received the Ad26.COV2.S COVID-19 vaccine or a placebo.

This clone has only one observation. This chain connects TRBV5-1 to TRBJ2-1, with D perhaps TRBD2 (5 bases). Trimming left V 5 bases short and J 5 bases short, with 11 bases between. Germline CDR1 is SGHRS and CDR2 is YFSETQ. The CDR3 runs to 13 residues. CDR3 bases: TGCGCCAGCAGGGGAGTCCTACACAATGAGCAGTTCTTC. Protein sequence: CASRGVLHNEQFF. Variable domain in full (rest from reference TRBV5-1 and TRBJ2-1): KAGVTQTPRYLIKTRGQQVTLSCSPISGHRSVSWYQQTPGQGLQFLFEYFSETQRNKGNFPGRFSGRQFSNSRSEMNVSTLELGDSALYLCASRGVLHNEQFFGPGTRLTVL.

This chain links TRBV3-1 (or the pseudogene TRBV3-2) with TRBJ1-4, with D unresolved. Looked up from germline, CDR1 is LGHDT and CDR2 is YNNKEL (reference sequence). The CDR3 extends over 12 amino acids. V was cut by 0 bases and J by 13 bases, with 9 bases left in between. CDR3 region: CASSQEGSGLFF. The DNA for the CDR3 is TGTGCCAGCAGCCAAGAAGGGTCCGGACTGTTTTTT.

The chain carries TRBV25-1 and TRBJ2-5; weak D call: TRBD2 (6 bases). V shed 1 base and J shed 6 bases, with 12 bases lying between them. Per the germline V gene, CDR1 is MGHDK and CDR2 is SYGVNS. The CDR3 is made up of 14 amino acids. CDR3 sequence reads: CASSESGEMKTQYF. CDR3 in DNA: TGTGCCAGCAGTGAATCGGGGGAGATGAAGACCCAGTACTTC.

A remark on this clone: The identical CDR3 is also encoded by other nucleotide sequences in the sample. V and J are TRBV28 and TRBJ2-5, with unresolved D. The CDR3 extends over 11 amino acids. Trimming pared 3 bases from V and 5 bases from J, leaving 4 bases between. CDR1 and CDR2 from the germline V gene are MDHEN and SYDVKM. The CDR3: CASSLRETQYF. The CDR3 DNA reads as TGTGCCAGCAGTTTGAGGGAGACCCAGTACTTC. Using reference TRBV28 and TRBJ2-5 for the parts outside the CDR3, the full variable domain is DVKVTQSSRYLVKRTGEKVFLECVQDMDHENMFWYRQDPGLGLRLIYFSYDVKMKEKGDIPEGYSVSREKKERFSLILESASTNQTSMYLCASSLRETQYFGPGTRLLVL.

The chain joins TRBV24-1 to TRBJ2-1, with 10 bases fitting TRBD1. This CDR3 has 15 residues. With 0 bases clipped from V and 6 bases from J, the junction kept 1 base outside the gene matches. CDR1 and CDR2 (germline): KGHDR, SFDVKD. The CDR3 coding sequence is TGTGCCACCAGTGATTTGGGGACAGGGGCCAATGAGCAGTTCTTC. The encoded protein is CATSDLGTGANEQFF.

The rearrangement links TRBV7-9 to TRBJ2-5; D not certain. The CDR3 has 14 residues. Germline V CDR1 and CDR2: SEHNR, FQNEAQ (reference sequence). V was pared by 3 bases and J by 4 bases, with 12 bases between. The CDR3 nucleotides are TGTGCCAGCAGCTTTAATGCTCTCCCAGAGACCCAGTACTTC. It specifies CASSFNALPETQYF.

The V gene is TRBV28, the J gene TRBJ2-1; 7 bases match TRBD1. Germline V gene data show CDR1 as MDHEN and CDR2 as SYDVKM. The CDR3 length is 13 residues. Germline trimming cut 6 bases from V and 6 bases from J; bases unmatched to any gene: 5. The CDR3 DNA sequence: TGTGCCAGCAGGATGGCAGGGGGCAATGAGCAGTTCTTC. Translating gives CASRMAGGNEQFF. The full variable domain, completed using reference TRBV28 and TRBJ2-1, is DVKVTQSSRYLVKRTGEKVFLECVQDMDHENMFWYRQDPGLGLRLIYFSYDVKMKEKGDIPEGYSVSREKKERFSLILESASTNQTSMYLCASRMAGGNEQFFGPGTRLTVL.

V usage is TRBV9 and J usage is TRBJ2-3, with 9 bases matching TRBD2. V was pared by 0 bases and J by 6 bases, with 5 bases of the junction left unmatched. Germline V gives CDR1 SGDLS, CDR2 YYNGEE. The CDR3 contains 15 residues. The CDR3 sequence: CASSVEGREGDTQYF. The CDR3 region has the DNA TGTGCCAGCAGCGTAGAGGGGCGGGAGGGCGATACGCAGTATTTT.

The chain employs TRBV29-1 and TRBJ2-3; the match to TRBD1 covers 11 bases. The V segment lost 6 bases and the J segment 5 bases; nucleotides outside the gene matches: 1. Per germline, CDR1 SQVTM and CDR2 ANQGSEA. The CDR3 is made up of 12 amino acids. Here the CDR3 DNA reads TGCAGCGTCGGGACAGGGGGAGATACGCAGTATTTT. Translation gives CSVGTGGDTQYF.

This chain joins TRBV11-3 and TRBJ2-1; no reliable D call. This CDR3 is built from 11 residues. Germline CDR1 reads SGHNT; CDR2 reads YENEEA. The germline V and J ends were trimmed by 1 base and 10 bases, with 5 bases remaining between them. The CDR3 is CASSLVYEQFF. In nucleotides, the CDR3 is TGTGCCAGCAGCTTAGTCTACGAGCAGTTCTTC.

This clone was picked up one time. The J gene is TRBJ1-5, the V gene TRBV28, with 9 bases identical to TRBD1. With V trimmed by 6 bases and J by 3 bases, 3 bases remained unmatched. The CDR3 extends over 14 amino acids. The V gene's germline CDR1 is MDHEN and CDR2 SYDVKM. The CDR3 reads CASRYRGPNQPQHF. CDR3 in DNA: TGTGCCAGCAGATACAGGGGGCCCAATCAGCCCCAGCATTTT.

This clone came up a few times. This chain uses TRBV5-1 with TRBJ1-1; D not certain. Trimming stripped 0 bases from V and 5 bases from J, with 11 bases between. Germline loops: CDR1 SGHRS, CDR2 YFSETQ. The CDR3 covers 14 residues. The CDR3 DNA reads as TGCGCCAGCAGCTTGGATGGGCCGGGTACTGAAGCTTTCTTT. This encodes CASSLDGPGTEAFF.

The chain carries TRBV5-1 and TRBJ2-7; maybe TRBD1 (5 bases). Germline values: CDR1 SGHRS, CDR2 YFSETQ. The CDR3 runs 14 residues. The ends were cut back, 0 bases at V and 3 bases at J, with 10 bases in the middle. The CDR3 loop is CASSLGRQFYEQYF. CDR3 sequence (DNA): TGCGCCAGCAGCTTGGGCAGACAGTTCTACGAGCAGTACTTC.

The chain links TRBV29-1 to TRBJ1-1; D might be TRBD1 (5 bases). Per germline, CDR1 SQVTM and CDR2 ANQGSEA. Between the trimmed V and J ends, which lost 1 base and 3 bases, there was a span of 6 bases. CDR3 length: 12 amino acids. The CDR3 DNA sequence: TGCAGCGTTGAAGGGGGGTACACTGAAGCTTTCTTT. Amino acids: CSVEGGYTEAFF.

V is TRBV5-1 and J is TRBJ2-5, with 8 nucleotides matching TRBD1. V shed 0 bases and J 5 bases; nucleotides not matched to a gene: 6. The CDR3 loop spans 15 amino acids. Germline CDR1 is SGHRS and CDR2 is YFSETQ. CDR3 amino acids: CASSLADRGLETQYF. DNA for the CDR3: TGCGCCAGCAGCTTGGCAGACAGGGGACTGGAGACCCAGTACTTC.

The chain uses TRBV2 and TRBJ2-1, with 9 positions matching TRBD2. CDR1 SNHLY and CDR2 FYNNEI come from the germline V gene. This CDR3 has 17 amino acids. J was trimmed by 3 bases and V by 6 bases; bases with no gene match: 12. Written as DNA, the CDR3 is TGTGCCAGCAGCGGTAGCGGGAGTGGGATCAACTACAATGAGCAGTTCTTC. Translating gives CASSGSGSGINYNEQFF.

CDR3 sequence: CASSQEGRPIQETQYF. CDR3 coding DNA: TGTGCCAGCAGCCAAGAGGGTAGGCCCATCCAAGAGACCCAGTACTTC. This rearrangement joins TRBV3-1 (or the pseudogene TRBV3-2) to TRBJ2-5; D gene uncertain. Germline CDR1 and CDR2: LGHDT and YNNKEL (reference sequence). Trimming removed 0 bases at V and 1 base at J, with 12 bases between. This CDR3 spans 16 amino acids.

The J gene is TRBJ1-1, the V gene TRBV19; TRBD1 aligns across 7 bases. Trimming took 8 bases from V and 6 from J; bases not matched to a gene: 12. This CDR3 has 14 amino acids. Germline V gene lookup returns CDR1 LNHDA and CDR2 SQIVND (reference sequence). The CDR3 is CASAPVTGFSEAFF. The CDR3 bases are TGTGCCAGTGCCCCTGTGACAGGGTTCTCTGAAGCTTTCTTT.

The rearrangement uses TRBV18 and TRBJ2-1; maybe TRBD2 (6 bases). This CDR3 contains 18 residues. Germline CDR1 reads KGHSH; CDR2 reads LQKENI. V lost 0 bases to trimming and J lost 7 bases, with 22 bases between them. This CDR3 is CASSPPFSGHHLANEQFF. CDR3 DNA sequence: TGTGCCAGCTCACCACCATTCTCGGGCCACCACCTAGCGAATGAGCAGTTCTTC.

This chain joins TRBV9 and TRBJ2-1, with 8 bases matching TRBD2. Trimming at V came to 4 bases and at J to 9 bases, leaving 12 bases not matched to a gene. Looked up from germline, CDR1 is SGDLS and CDR2 is YYNGEE. The CDR3 contains 15 residues. The CDR3 sequence is CASSPSTGRAGEQFF. CDR3 sequence (DNA): TGTGCCAGCAGCCCCTCCACCGGGAGGGCCGGTGAGCAGTTCTTC. Complete variable domain (other parts from reference TRBV9 and TRBJ2-1): DSGVTQTPKHLITATGQRVTLRCSPRSGDLSVYWYQQSLDQGLQFLIQYYNGEERAKGNILERFSAQQFPDLHSELNLSSLELGDSALYFCASSPSTGRAGEQFFGPGTRLTVL.